The 28 T cell receptor beta chains below come from one sample, sequenced in a study of shared clonotypes between healthy human individuals. Profiled with immunoSEQ multiplex PCR; TCRdb holds only in-frame clones, not every one. The data show some 1 million clones, under 80% seen once. The sample comprised memory CD4+ T cells sorted from blood. Subset given: CD45RA-negative fraction. These receptors came from a man between 18 and 35 years old in good health.

The J gene is TRBJ2-3, the V gene TRBV29-1; D unresolved. The ends were cut back, 4 bases at V and 6 bases at J, with 17 bases in the middle. CDR1 and CDR2 from the germline V gene are SQVTM and ANQGSEA. The CDR3 is 14 amino acids. CDR3 loop: CSVGLGLTTDTQYF. CDR3 DNA sequence: TGCAGCGTTGGATTAGGGCTAACCACGGATACGCAGTATTTT.

The chain joins TRBV11-2 to TRBJ2-1, with TRBD1 as a possible D gene (6 bases). The ends were cut back, 1 base at V and 15 bases at J, with 13 bases in the middle. There are 12 residues in the CDR3. The germline V gene has CDR1 SGHAT and CDR2 FQNNGV. The CDR3 DNA is TGTGCCAGCAGCTTAGCCGGGACAACGGTGTTCTTC. Translated, it gives CASSLAGTTVFF.

This clone has more than one count but fewer than ten. The rearrangement links TRBV13 to TRBJ2-5; 10 nucleotides match TRBD2. Germline V CDR1 and CDR2: PRHDT, FYEKMQ (reference sequence). The CDR3 is made up of 16 amino acids. V was clipped by 0 bases and J by 5 bases; unmatched bases: 6. Here the CDR3 DNA reads TGTGCCAGCAGCTTAGGCCAGCGGGGGGGCTTTGAGACCCAGTACTTC. It is translated as CASSLGQRGGFETQYF.

This clone was observed a handful of times. The chain uses TRBV5-4 and TRBJ2-1; TRBD2 matches at 9 bases. The V and J ends lost 2 bases and 2 bases, in that order; junction bases with no gene match: 2. The CDR3 length is 15 residues. Germline V gene lookup returns CDR1 SGHNT and CDR2 YYREEE (reference sequence). The CDR3 DNA reads as TGTGCCAGCAGCTTCCTAGCGGGGACCTACAATGAGCAGTTCTTC. This translates into CASSFLAGTYNEQFF.

The V and J genes are TRBV18 and TRBJ1-1, with D uncertain. CDR1 and CDR2 (germline): KGHSH, LQKENI. This CDR3 is built from 14 residues. Between the trimmed V and J ends, which lost 3 bases and 1 base, there was a span of 9 bases. CDR3 sequence: CASSPSGSNTEAFF. For the CDR3, the DNA is TGTGCCAGCTCACCCTCCGGGTCGAACACTGAAGCTTTCTTT.

The rearrangement links TRBV25-1 to TRBJ2-3; no clear D. The V end lost 2 bases, the J end lost 6 bases, and 9 bases lay between the germline ends. CDR1 is MGHDK and CDR2 is SYGVNS in the germline V gene. CDR3 length: 13 residues. The CDR3 nucleotides read TGTGCCAGCAGTGAAGTATTGGGGGATACGCAGTATTTT. This translates into CASSEVLGDTQYF.

J is TRBJ2-1 and V is TRBV5-1; 10 nucleotides agree with TRBD2. Per germline, CDR1 SGHRS and CDR2 YFSETQ. The CDR3 totals 14 residues. V was pared by 6 bases and J by 4 bases, with 4 bases of the junction left unmatched. CDR3 nucleotides: TGCGCCAGCAAGTTACTAGCGGGATACAATGAGCAGTTCTTC. Encoded protein: CASKLLAGYNEQFF.

V and J are TRBV6-1 and TRBJ2-7, with no clear D. The CDR3 sequence is 11 residues long. The germline CDR1 and CDR2 sequences are MNHNS and SASEGT. Trimming took 7 bases from V and 7 from J, leaving 11 bases between them. The CDR3, as DNA: TGTGCCAGCACCAACCTTCGAGAGCAGTACTTC. This gives the protein CASTNLREQYF.

Points on this clone: The sample carries other DNA sequences with the same CDR3. The genes are TRBV6-6 and TRBJ2-5, with TRBD1 identical over 7 bases. Germline CDR1 is MNHNY and CDR2 is SVGAGI (reference sequence). The CDR3 is made up of 15 amino acids. Trimming at V came to 0 bases and at J to 2 bases, leaving 3 bases not matched to a gene. The CDR3 region has the DNA TGTGCCAGCAGTTACTCGTACAGGGGACAAGAGACCCAGTACTTC. Its protein product is CASSYSYRGQETQYF.

The chain recombines TRBV2 with TRBJ2-5; D possibly matches TRBD1 or TRBD2 (6 bases each). The CDR3 loop spans 14 amino acids. Germline CDR1 and CDR2: SNHLY and FYNNEI. V lost 7 bases and J 1 base, leaving 13 bases between the germline ends. CDR3 coding DNA: TGTGCCAGCACCCGTAGGGGGGCCCAAGAGACCCAGTACTTC. This codes for CASTRRGAQETQYF. Together with reference TRBV2 and TRBJ2-5, the CDR3 gives the full variable domain: EPEVTQTPSHQVTQMGQEVILRCVPISNHLYFYWYRQILGQKVEFLVSFYNNEISEKSEIFDDQFSVERPDGSNFTLKIRSTKLEDSAMYFCASTRRGAQETQYFGPGTRLLVL.

In this sample, this clone turned up a few times. This rearrangement joins TRBV5-4 to TRBJ2-3; D unclear. Trimming stripped 0 bases from V and 14 bases from J, with 22 bases between. Germline CDR1 and CDR2: SGHNT and YYREEE (reference sequence). The CDR3 has 15 amino acids. The CDR3 bases are TGTGCCAGCAGCTTGGGTGGAAAGGGATTCTTGGCTCCGTATTTT. The encoded protein is CASSLGGKGFLAPYF.

As regards this clone: This CDR3 is also generated by other DNA sequences in the sample. The rearrangement uses TRBV6-5 and TRBJ2-7, with 9 positions matching TRBD2. The V gene end was trimmed by 3 bases and the J gene end by 2 bases; junction bases not matched to a gene: 2. Per germline, CDR1 MNHEY and CDR2 SVGAGI. This CDR3 is 14 amino acids long. The CDR3 coding sequence is TGTGCCAGCAGTTATGAGCGGGGGGCCTACGAGCAGTACTTC. Translated, it gives CASSYERGAYEQYF.

The rearrangement links TRBV4-3 to TRBJ2-5, with unresolved D. Deletions cut 0 bases from V and 3 bases from J, with 5 bases between. The germline V gene encodes CDR1 LGHNA and CDR2 YSLEER. This CDR3 contains 13 residues. CDR3 in DNA: TGCGCCAGCAGCCAAGATTACAAAGAGACCCAGTACTTC. Its protein is CASSQDYKETQYF.

The V gene is TRBV15, the J gene TRBJ2-5; D is unresolved. Germline loops: CDR1 LNHNV, CDR2 YYDKDF (reference sequence). V lost 0 bases and J lost 1, with 6 bases in between. This CDR3 contains 14 residues. CDR3 sequence: CATSRDLSQETQYF. In DNA form, the CDR3 reads TGTGCCACCAGCAGAGATCTGAGCCAAGAGACCCAGTACTTC.

Comments on this clone: Other DNA sequences in this specimen translate into the identical CDR3. The J gene is TRBJ1-5, the V gene TRBV19, with a weak D call TRBD1 (5 bases). Germline-derived CDR1 and CDR2 are LNHDA and SQIVND (reference sequence). This CDR3 comprises 13 residues. Trimming cost V 4 bases and J 2 bases, with 6 bases left between them. The CDR3 bases are TGTGCCAGTAGTAGGGGCGGCAATCAGCCCCAGCATTTT. This codes for CASSRGGNQPQHF.

About this clone: This sample includes further DNA sequences coding for the same CDR3. The rearrangement uses TRBV7-2 and TRBJ2-1, with 8 bases that match TRBD2. V shed 5 bases and J 4 bases; nucleotides not matched to a gene: 4. This CDR3 is built from 14 residues. Germline loops: CDR1 SGHTA, CDR2 FQGNSA. This CDR3 is CASSPGLAYNEQFF. The CDR3 DNA sequence: TGTGCCAGCAGCCCCGGACTAGCTTACAATGAGCAGTTCTTC. Full variable domain (missing parts from reference TRBV7-2 and TRBJ2-1): GAGVSQSPSNKVTEKGKDVELRCDPISGHTALYWYRQSLGQGLEFLIYFQGNSAPDKSGLPSDRFSAERTGGSVSTLTIQRTQQEDSAVYLCASSPGLAYNEQFFGPGTRLTVL.

The chain employs TRBV9 and TRBJ2-2; D might be TRBD2 (5 bases). V lost 4 bases to trimming and J lost 0 bases, with 13 bases between them. CDR1 SGDLS and CDR2 YYNGEE come from the germline V gene. The CDR3 is made up of 16 amino acids. Here the CDR3 reads CASSSPFGANTGELFF. The CDR3 nucleotides read TGTGCCAGCAGCTCCCCTTTCGGGGCGAACACCGGGGAGCTGTTTTTT.

J is TRBJ2-3 and V is TRBV7-6, with TRBD1 matching over 10 bases. The junction had 6 bases not matched to a gene; V was cut back by 5 bases and J by 4 bases. Germline assignment: CDR1 SGHVS and CDR2 FNYEAQ. The CDR3 contains 15 residues. The CDR3 region has the DNA TGTGCCAGCAGCCCCCTGACAGGGGGCGCAGATACGCAGTATTTT. This codes for CASSPLTGGADTQYF.

Remarks on this clone: Other DNA variants within this sample encode the same CDR3. The chain combines TRBV18 with TRBJ1-5; D unclear. The CDR3 contains 14 residues. The germline CDR1 and CDR2 sequences are KGHSH and LQKENI. Trimming removed 3 bases from V and 1 base from J, with 7 bases in between. This CDR3 reads CASSPGPSNQPQHF. The CDR3 nucleotides are TGTGCCAGCTCACCCGGCCCGAGCAATCAGCCCCAGCATTTT.

Written as DNA, the CDR3 is TGTGCTAGCACGCCGGGACAGGGGCTTGTAGTGGGCTACACCTTC. It codes for CASTPGQGLVVGYTF. The V and J genes are TRBV12-5 and TRBJ1-2; 10 nucleotides line up with TRBD1. The germline V gene has CDR1 LGHNT and CDR2 FRNRAP. This CDR3 has 15 residues. V dropped 9 bases and J dropped 8; count of bases not matched to a gene: 15.

Turning to this clone: In the same sample, other DNA sequences code for this CDR3. V is TRBV5-1 and J is TRBJ1-1, with 7 bases lining up with TRBD1. The V gene end was trimmed by 4 bases and the J gene end by 1 base; junction bases not matched to a gene: 4. The germline V gene has CDR1 SGHRS and CDR2 YFSETQ. This CDR3 is built from 14 residues. CDR3 in amino acids: CASSAQGPNTEAFF. DNA of the CDR3: TGCGCCAGCAGCGCACAGGGGCCGAACACTGAAGCTTTCTTT.

The V and J genes are TRBV6-5 and TRBJ2-7, with D hard to call. The CDR3 runs to 13 residues. Trimming took off 5 bases at V and 3 bases at J, with 11 bases between the two ends. Germline V gives CDR1 MNHEY, CDR2 SVGAGI. The CDR3 region has the DNA TGTGCCAGCAGTATCTCCGAAGTCTACGAGCAGTACTTC. Encoded protein: CASSISEVYEQYF.

The CDR3 DNA reads as TGTGCCAGCAGCTTGGTTACAGGTAGCACAGATACGCAGTATTTT. It is translated as CASSLVTGSTDTQYF. V is TRBV5-5 and J is TRBJ2-3; a weak D match, TRBD1 (5 bases). Per germline, CDR1 SGHKS and CDR2 YYEKEE (reference sequence). The CDR3 runs 15 residues. V dropped 0 bases and J dropped 0 bases, with 8 bases sitting between them.

At least ten counts were recorded for this clone. The chain carries TRBV10-3 and TRBJ2-1, with 8 bases lining up with TRBD2. Germline lookup yields CDR1 ENHRY and CDR2 SYGVKD. The CDR3 is 15 residues long. V was pared by 6 bases and J by 9 bases, with 13 bases of the junction left unmatched. CDR3 nucleotide sequence: TGTGCCATCAGGCCCGAGGGCGGGGGGAGCCCTGAGCAGTTCTTC. Translation: CAIRPEGGGSPEQFF.

The V and J genes are TRBV15 and TRBJ1-2; a weak D match, TRBD1 (5 bases). Trimming stripped 0 bases from V and 6 bases from J, with 32 bases between. Germline V gene sequence: CDR1 LNHNV, CDR2 YYDKDF (reference sequence). CDR3 length: 21 amino acids. CDR3 residues: CATSRDRDISWTNRGRDGYTF. The CDR3 DNA reads TGTGCCACCAGCAGAGATCGAGATATAAGTTGGACAAATCGAGGGAGGGATGGCTACACCTTC.

The V and J genes are TRBV14 and TRBJ2-1, with D unclear. The CDR3 has 14 residues. V lost 1 base and J 11 bases, leaving 15 bases between the germline ends. Per the germline V gene, CDR1 is SGHDN and CDR2 is FVKESK. This chain's CDR3 is CASSQGQKMSQQFF. CDR3 coding DNA: TGTGCCAGCAGCCAAGGTCAGAAAATGAGTCAGCAGTTCTTC.

This chain uses TRBV6-5 with TRBJ1-2; D not certain. The CDR3 consists of 12 residues. Germline V lookup: CDR1 MNHEY, CDR2 SVGAGI. Trimming removed 4 bases from V and 9 bases from J, with 12 bases in between. CDR3 residues: CASSFRGSSYTF. CDR3 coding DNA: TGTGCCAGCAGTTTTCGGGGTTCTAGCTACACCTTC.

This clone showed up just a few times. CDR3 protein: CSVGTSGSTGELFF. The DNA for the CDR3 is TGCAGCGTTGGAACTAGCGGGAGCACCGGGGAGCTGTTTTTT. The chain carries TRBV29-1 and TRBJ2-2; 11 bases line up with TRBD2. The CDR3 is 14 amino acids. From germline, CDR1 is SQVTM and CDR2 ANQGSEA. Trimming took 4 bases from V and 4 from J; bases not matched to a gene: 2.